This T cell receptor (beta chain) appears in the sequencing data of a study of T cell changes during pregnancy in multiple sclerosis. V was clipped by 6 bases and J by 4 bases, with 12 bases between them. Germline lookup yields CDR1 MNHNS and CDR2 SASEGT. This CDR3 has 13 residues. The assay was immunoSEQ multiplex PCR, and TCRdb's table has in-frame clones only and misses some. The data hold 70,000 to 75,000 clones, with roughly 92% observed a single time. The chain uses TRBV6-1 and TRBJ1-2; no reliable D call. Material: peripheral blood, obtained in the second trimester of pregnancy. The sequence came from a female donor with multiple sclerosis, enrolled in a pregnancy study. The CDR3 DNA reads as TGTGCCAGCAGGCCGGCCCAGGCCTATGGCTACACCTTC. Its protein product is CASRPAQAYGYTF.